This TCR beta chain was sequenced for a study of metastatic and nonmetastatic thyroid tumors. Not a single patient had been given any form of treatment at any point before undergoing thyroid surgery. TCRdb redid the clone calls on the PCR reads using MiXCR. This table has under 30,000 clones, 3.5% to 5% appearing once. Germline V gene sequence: CDR1 MNHNS, CDR2 SASEGT. The CDR3 covers 14 residues. V dropped 7 bases and J dropped 0 bases, with 10 bases sitting between them. This clone came up a few times. The material sequenced was blood. The rearrangement uses TRBV6-1 and TRBJ1-5, with a possible D match to TRBD1 (6 bases). This receptor was identified in a female donor with papillary thyroid cancer or a benign thyroid nodule (not recorded which). Some clones in this sample may be carry-over from other donors' samples. The CDR3 protein is CASTTGHSNQPQHF. The CDR3 nucleotides are TGTGCCAGCACGACAGGACATAGCAATCAGCCCCAGCATTTT.